This entry is about one TCR beta chain. Per germline, CDR1 SGHAT and CDR2 FQNNGV. CDR3 length: 15 residues. Trimming cost V 4 bases and J 2 bases, with 14 bases left between them. These data are taken from a study of metastatic and nonmetastatic thyroid tumors. For the study at large: The comparison covered peripheral blood and tumor or nodule tissue in malignant and benign thyroid patients.

Before thyroid surgery, none of the patients had received any treatment. With MiXCR, TCRdb called clones anew from the PCR reads. This table has about 39,000 clones, approximately 15% appearing once. V usage is TRBV11-2 and J usage is TRBJ1-1, with unresolved D. The TCR originated in a female donor with papillary thyroid cancer or a benign thyroid nodule (not recorded which). Some clones in this sample may be carry-over from other donors' samples. Sequenced material: blood. The CDR3 sequence is CASSSDLGANTEAFF. DNA for the CDR3: TGTGCCAGCAGCTCAGACCTGGGAGCCAACACTGAAGCTTTCTTT.